Sequencing of this T cell receptor beta chain was carried out in a study of control samples from healthy donors and cancer patients. Method: immunoSEQ multiplex PCR; TCRdb's copy keeps in-frame clones and lacks some. Of around 63,000 clones listed, over 75% are singletons. In germline, CDR1 is MNHEY, CDR2 SVGEGT. The CDR3 is 14 residues long. V lost 4 bases to trimming and J lost 4 bases, with 13 bases between them. Material: PBMCs. This sequence was found in a woman aged 45-60 years with head and neck cancer. The chain carries TRBV6-2 or TRBV6-3 and TRBJ1-2, with no clear D. DNA for the CDR3: TGTGCCAGCAGTTTCTCATCTCTGGGCTATGGCTACACCTTC. Protein: CASSFSSLGYGYTF.